This T cell receptor (beta chain) came from a study of CD4 T cells in relation to SARS-CoV-2 and coronaviruses. In the study overall: The HLA restriction of the shared crossreactive spike epitopes was mapped.

In the case of this clone: Its antigen is not known.

Only in-frame clones appear in the TCRdb table, and some are missing; sequencing was by immunoSEQ multiplex PCR. The data contain 30,000 to 40,000 clones, under 85% of them singletons. This sequence was found in an adult with COVID-19. Sequenced sample: memory CD4+ T cells from PBMCs, cultured in vitro.

The CDR3, as DNA: TGCGCCAGCAGCTCAGGGACAGCGAACACCGGGGAGCTGTTTTTT. It yields the protein CASSSGTANTGELFF. V is TRBV5-1 and J is TRBJ2-2; 7 bases are shared with TRBD1. The CDR3 runs 15 residues. The germline CDR1 and CDR2 sequences are SGHRS and YFSETQ. V dropped 3 bases and J dropped 0; count of bases not matched to a gene: 2.